Sequencing of this TCR beta chain was carried out in a study of blood T cells in healthy people across ages. This CDR3 is built from 16 residues. Germline V gene sequence: CDR1 SGDLS, CDR2 YYNGEE. The authors ran a second PCR of about 7 to 11 cycles using a sample-barcoded 5' primer and a J-beta primer mix. Every sample gave at least 2.5 million paired-end reads containing CDR3. TCRdb ran MiXCR on the 5' RACE reads and lists one entry per CDR3 protein. In the table there are about 670,000 distinct CDR3 sequences, approximately 40% of which are singletons. Source material: blood. The V call is TRBV9, the J call TRBJ2-1; 10 bases are shared with TRBD2. TRBJ2-7 explains the end of the DNA better; the J call may be wrong. The clonotype originates from a man aged 80 or over in good health. The CDR3 loop is CASSAIAGGSYNEQYF. The CDR3, as DNA: TGTGCCAGCAGCGCCATAGCGGGAGGCTCCTACAATGAGCAGTACTTC.